This T cell receptor beta chain was obtained from a study of cytomegalovirus exposure and HLA in healthy donors. The study, taken as a whole, reports: Rarity held for most TCR sequences, but there were some public TCRs that occurred in many donors. The study listed around 150 cytomegalovirus-associated TCR beta chains.

The table came from immunoSEQ multiplex PCR; TCRdb's copy has only in-frame clones and leaves some out. Among under 85,000 clones listed, nearly 95% were seen once. Between the trimmed V and J ends, which lost 2 bases and 5 bases, there was a span of 4 bases. Germline assignment: CDR1 LGHNA and CDR2 YNFKEQ. This CDR3 region has 12 residues. The donors were in the 120-subject validation cohort; that cohort was separate from the approximately 700-subject first cohort. A note on this clone: Its matching antigen is unknown.

The rearrangement uses TRBV4-2 and TRBJ2-1, with no clear D. The sequencing input was PBMCs. The origin of this receptor is a man aged 18-30 years in good health and CMV-seropositive. The CDR3: CASSQSDNEQFF. The CDR3 DNA reads TGTGCCAGCAGCCAATCCGACAATGAGCAGTTCTTC.